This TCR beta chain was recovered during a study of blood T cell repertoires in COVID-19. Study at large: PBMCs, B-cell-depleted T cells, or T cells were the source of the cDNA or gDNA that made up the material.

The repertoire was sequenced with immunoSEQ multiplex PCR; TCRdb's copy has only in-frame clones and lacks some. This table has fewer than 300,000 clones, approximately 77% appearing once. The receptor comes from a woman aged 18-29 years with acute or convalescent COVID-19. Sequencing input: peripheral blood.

The DNA of the CDR3 is TGTGCCAGTAGCCTCAGAGGGTCTTTAAGAGAGACCCAGTACTTC. Residues: CASSLRGSLRETQYF. The chain couples TRBV19 to TRBJ2-5, with a tentative D call TRBD2 (5 bases). V was clipped by 6 bases and J by 4 bases, with 18 bases between them. The CDR3 is made up of 15 amino acids. From germline, CDR1 is LNHDA and CDR2 SQIVND (reference sequence).